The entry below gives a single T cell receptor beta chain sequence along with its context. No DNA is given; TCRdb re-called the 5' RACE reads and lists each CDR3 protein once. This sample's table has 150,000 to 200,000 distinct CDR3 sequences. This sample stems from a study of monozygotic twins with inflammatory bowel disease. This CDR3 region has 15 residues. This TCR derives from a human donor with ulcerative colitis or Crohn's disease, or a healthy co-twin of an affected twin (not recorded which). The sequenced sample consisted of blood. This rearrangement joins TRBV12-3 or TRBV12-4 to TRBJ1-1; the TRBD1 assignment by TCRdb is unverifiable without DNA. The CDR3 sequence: CASSFRDRVNTEAFF.